Below, 14 T cell receptor beta chains from the same sample are listed, as sequenced in a study of T cell responses to AZD1222 COVID-19 vaccine. The table came from immunoSEQ multiplex PCR; TCRdb's copy has only in-frame clones and leaves some out. The table includes 120,000 to 150,000 clones, around 83% detected once. The starting material was peripheral blood, obtained on day 0 of MenACWY control vaccination. Source of these receptors: an adult in good health.

The rearrangement uses TRBV5-1 and TRBJ1-3; D might be TRBD1 (5 bases). Deletions cut 3 bases from V and 8 bases from J, with 18 bases between. The CDR3 length is 15 residues. The germline CDR1 and CDR2 sequences are SGHRS and YFSETQ. The CDR3 sequence is CASSSNGALGHTIYF. Written as DNA, the CDR3 is TGCGCCAGCAGCTCCAACGGGGCCTTAGGGCACACCATATATTTT.

The J gene is TRBJ2-7, the V gene TRBV18; possible D gene TRBD2, 5 bases. The CDR3 consists of 15 residues. Germline CDR1 KGHSH, CDR2 LQKENI. V lost 3 bases to trimming and J lost 5 bases, with 17 bases between them. The CDR3 region is CASSPGAEDSDEQYF. CDR3 nucleotide sequence: TGTGCCAGCTCACCCGGAGCCGAGGATAGCGACGAGCAGTACTTC.

In this sample, this clone turned up once. The V call is TRBV6-5, the J call TRBJ2-7, with D maybe TRBD1 (5 bases). V was clipped by 7 bases and J by 2 bases, with 9 bases between them. This CDR3 has 12 amino acids. Germline loops: CDR1 MNHEY, CDR2 SVGAGI. The CDR3 DNA reads TGTGCCAGCATTAGGGGTACCTACGAGCAGTACTTC. It codes for CASIRGTYEQYF.

The sample holds one count of this clone. The CDR3 DNA reads as TGTGCCAGCAGCTTCAGCCGGACAGGCGGGTTCGGGGAGACCCAGTACTTC. Protein product: CASSFSRTGGFGETQYF. This sequence joins TRBV7-9 and TRBJ2-5; 7 positions match TRBD1. There are 17 residues in the CDR3. CDR1 is SEHNR, CDR2 FQNEAQ, per germline (reference sequence). Unmatched junction bases numbered 15, after V lost 3 bases and J lost 5 bases. The full variable domain, in which reference TRBV7-9 and TRBJ2-5 provide the parts outside the CDR3, is DTGVSQNPRHKITKRGQNVTFRCDPISEHNRLYWYRQTLGQGPEFLTYFQNEAQLEKSRLLSDRFSAERPKGSFSTLEIQRTEQGDSAMYLCASSFSRTGGFGETQYFGPGTRLLVL.

The J gene is TRBJ2-5, the V gene TRBV9, with 12 bases lining up with TRBD2. The J segment lost 5 bases and the V segment lost 3 bases, leaving 5 bases of the junction unmatched. Germline V lookup: CDR1 SGDLS, CDR2 YYNGEE. This CDR3 is 15 amino acids long. CDR3 nucleotide sequence: TGTGCCAGCAGCGAGAGACTAGCGGGGGTGGAGACCCAGTACTTC. As protein: CASSERLAGVETQYF. Combining the CDR3 with reference TRBV9 and TRBJ2-5 gives the whole variable domain DSGVTQTPKHLITATGQRVTLRCSPRSGDLSVYWYQQSLDQGLQFLIQYYNGEERAKGNILERFSAQQFPDLHSELNLSSLELGDSALYFCASSERLAGVETQYFGPGTRLLVL.

The CDR3 loop reads CASSSLGRGRAYEQYV. The CDR3, as DNA: TGTGCCAGCAGCTCACTCGGCCGGGGAAGAGCCTACGAGCAGTACGTC. The rearrangement uses TRBV5-5 and TRBJ2-7; TRBD2 is a possible D gene (5 bases). V was pared by 3 bases and J by 2 bases, with 18 bases between. Per germline, CDR1 SGHKS and CDR2 YYEKEE (reference sequence). This CDR3 contains 16 residues.

V usage is TRBV11-2 and J usage is TRBJ1-1, with D unclear. The V gene's germline CDR1 is SGHAT and CDR2 FQNNGV. The CDR3 extends over 14 amino acids. Trimming shortened V by 4 bases and J by 3 bases, and 12 bases separated the two germline ends. CDR3 DNA: TGTGCCAGCAGCTCTACTAAACGTTACACTGAAGCTTTCTTT. Translation: CASSSTKRYTEAFF.

DNA for the CDR3: TGTGCCAGCAGCCAAATGACAGGGGGAGTTGGCTATGGCTACACCTTC. Its protein is CASSQMTGGVGYGYTF. The chain uses TRBV3-1 (or the pseudogene TRBV3-2) and TRBJ1-2; TRBD1 matches 9 bases. This CDR3 contains 16 residues. CDR1 is LGHDT and CDR2 is YNNKEL in the germline V gene (reference sequence). The V segment lost 2 bases and the J segment 4 bases; nucleotides outside the gene matches: 8.

The V gene is TRBV2, the J gene TRBJ2-5; D call uncertain. The CDR3 has 13 residues. The germline gives CDR1 SNHLY, CDR2 FYNNEI. V lost 3 bases to trimming and J lost 5 bases, with 10 bases between them. The CDR3 here is CASSDPSRETQYF. The CDR3 nucleotides read TGTGCCAGCAGTGATCCGTCAAGGGAGACCCAGTACTTC.

This clone was observed once. This chain uses TRBV5-4 with TRBJ2-1, with D unresolved. Trimming shortened V by 1 base and J by 8 bases, and 7 bases separated the two germline ends. The germline gives CDR1 SGHNT, CDR2 YYREEE (reference sequence). The CDR3 covers 12 residues. The CDR3 sequence is CASSLSPHEQFF. The CDR3 coding sequence is TGTGCCAGCAGCTTGAGTCCTCATGAGCAGTTCTTC. The variable domain in full, completed from reference TRBV5-4 and TRBJ2-1, reads ETGVTQSPTHLIKTRGQQVTLRCSSQSGHNTVSWYQQALGQGPQFIFQYYREEENGRGNFPPRFSGLQFPNYSSELNVNALELDDSALYLCASSLSPHEQFFGPGTRLTVL.

This sequence joins TRBV14 and TRBJ2-5; D unresolved. The CDR3 has 15 residues. The V end was cut by 4 bases, the J end by 5 bases, with 17 bases between. Per the germline V gene, CDR1 is SGHDN and CDR2 is FVKESK. CDR3 region: CASSRALTTTETQYF. As DNA, the CDR3 is TGTGCCAGCAGCCGCGCCCTTACTACGACGGAGACCCAGTACTTC.

The chain carries TRBV18 and TRBJ1-5, with D possibly TRBD1 on 6 matching bases. Germline loops: CDR1 KGHSH, CDR2 LQKENI. The CDR3 extends over 15 amino acids. V lost 5 bases to trimming and J lost 6 bases, with 17 bases between them. The CDR3 spells CASSLSSWGPQPQHF. CDR3 nucleotides: TGTGCCAGCTCATTGTCCTCCTGGGGGCCTCAGCCCCAGCATTTT.

The gene calls are TRBV10-1 and TRBJ2-1, with 7 bases that match TRBD2. The CDR3 runs to 15 residues. The V gene end was trimmed by 3 bases and the J gene end by 2 bases; junction bases not matched to a gene: 4. Germline V gene lookup returns CDR1 WNHNN and CDR2 SYGVQD (reference sequence). The CDR3 DNA follows: TGCGCCAGCAGTGACGGCGGGGGACCCTACAATGAGCAGTTCTTC. This codes for CASSDGGGPYNEQFF.

This chain joins TRBV29-1 and TRBJ1-1; 8 nucleotides match TRBD1. CDR3 length: 13 amino acids. From germline, CDR1 is SQVTM and CDR2 ANQGSEA. V shed 3 bases and J 1 base; nucleotides not matched to a gene: 1. The CDR3 loop reads CSVEGQANTEAFF. The CDR3 DNA sequence: TGCAGCGTTGAGGGACAGGCGAACACTGAAGCTTTCTTT.